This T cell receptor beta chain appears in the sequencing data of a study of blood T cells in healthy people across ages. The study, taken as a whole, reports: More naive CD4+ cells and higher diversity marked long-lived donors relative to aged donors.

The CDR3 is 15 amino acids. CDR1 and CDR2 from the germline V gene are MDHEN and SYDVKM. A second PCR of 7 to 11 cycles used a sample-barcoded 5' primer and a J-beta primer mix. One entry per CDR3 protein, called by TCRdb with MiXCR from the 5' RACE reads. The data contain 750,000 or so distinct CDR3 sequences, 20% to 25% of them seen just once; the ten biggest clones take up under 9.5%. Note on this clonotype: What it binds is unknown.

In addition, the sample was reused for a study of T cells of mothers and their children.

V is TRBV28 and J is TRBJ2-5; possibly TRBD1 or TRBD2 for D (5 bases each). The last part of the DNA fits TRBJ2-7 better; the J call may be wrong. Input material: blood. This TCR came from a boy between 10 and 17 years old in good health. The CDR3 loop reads CASSLNRRDGYEQYF. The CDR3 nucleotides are TGTGCCAGCAGTCTAAACCGCCGGGACGGCTACGAGCAGTACTTC.